This TCR beta chain appears in the sequencing data of a study of blood T cell repertoires in COVID-19. Study-wide background: Nucleic acid was either cDNA or gDNA, and it came from T cells, B-cell-depleted T cells, or PBMCs.

Authors' data handling: By means of reference gene primer amplification, nucleated cell counts were estimated. Clones were sequenced by immunoSEQ multiplex PCR, and TCRdb holds only the in-frame ones, with some missing. V and J calls and clone size come straight from that table; D and trimming were deduced from the DNA. The data contain 300,000 to 400,000 clones, around 86% of them singletons. Participant-reported clinical history was the basis for cohort assignment. V shed 0 bases and J shed 13 bases, with 10 bases lying between them. The CDR3 runs 13 residues. Germline V gene data show CDR1 as LGHDT and CDR2 as YNNKEL (reference sequence).

This TCR was recovered from a middle-aged woman with acute COVID-19. The chain is built from TRBV3-1 (or the pseudogene TRBV3-2) and TRBJ1-6; D remains unclear. What was sequenced was PBMCs or T cells enriched from blood (not recorded which). CDR3 bases: TGTGCCAGCAGCCAAGATCCGAGTAATCCCCTCCACTTT. It encodes CASSQDPSNPLHF.